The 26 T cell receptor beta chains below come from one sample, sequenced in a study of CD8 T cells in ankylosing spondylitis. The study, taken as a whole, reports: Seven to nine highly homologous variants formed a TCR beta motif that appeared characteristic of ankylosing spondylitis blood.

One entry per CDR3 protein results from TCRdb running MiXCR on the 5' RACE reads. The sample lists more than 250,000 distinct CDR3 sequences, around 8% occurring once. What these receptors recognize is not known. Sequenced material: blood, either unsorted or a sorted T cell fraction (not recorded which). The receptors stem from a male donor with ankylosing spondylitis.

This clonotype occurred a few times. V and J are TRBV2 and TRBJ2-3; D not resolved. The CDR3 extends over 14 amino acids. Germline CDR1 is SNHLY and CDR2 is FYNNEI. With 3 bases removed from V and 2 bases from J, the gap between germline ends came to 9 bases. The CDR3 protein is CASSDRQFTDTQYF. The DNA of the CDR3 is TGTGCCAGCAGTGATAGGCAGTTCACAGATACGCAGTATTTT. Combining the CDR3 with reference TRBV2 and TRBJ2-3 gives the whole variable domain EPEVTQTPSHQVTQMGQEVILRCVPISNHLYFYWYRQILGQKVEFLVSFYNNEISEKSEIFDDQFSVERPDGSNFTLKIRSTKLEDSAMYFCASSDRQFTDTQYFGPGTRLTVL.

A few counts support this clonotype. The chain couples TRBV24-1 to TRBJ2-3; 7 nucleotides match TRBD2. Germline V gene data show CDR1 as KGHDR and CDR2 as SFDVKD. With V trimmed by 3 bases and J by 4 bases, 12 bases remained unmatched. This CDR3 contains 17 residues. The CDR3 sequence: CATSDPTGGGLSDTQYF. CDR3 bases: TGTGCCACCAGTGATCCAACCGGCGGGGGTCTATCAGATACGCAGTATTTT.

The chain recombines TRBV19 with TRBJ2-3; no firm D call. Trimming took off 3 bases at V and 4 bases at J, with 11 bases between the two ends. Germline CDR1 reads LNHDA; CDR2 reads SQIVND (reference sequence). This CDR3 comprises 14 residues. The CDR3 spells CASSILRTSDTQYF. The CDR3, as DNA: TGTGCCAGTAGTATTTTACGGACCTCAGATACGCAGTATTTT.

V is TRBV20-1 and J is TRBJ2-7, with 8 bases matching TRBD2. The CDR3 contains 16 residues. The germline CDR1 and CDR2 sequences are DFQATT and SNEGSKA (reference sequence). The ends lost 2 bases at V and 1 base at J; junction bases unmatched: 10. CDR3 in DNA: TGCAGTGCTAGACCTAGTGGACTAGCTGGTTCCTACGAGCAGTACTTC. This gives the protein CSARPSGLAGSYEQYF.

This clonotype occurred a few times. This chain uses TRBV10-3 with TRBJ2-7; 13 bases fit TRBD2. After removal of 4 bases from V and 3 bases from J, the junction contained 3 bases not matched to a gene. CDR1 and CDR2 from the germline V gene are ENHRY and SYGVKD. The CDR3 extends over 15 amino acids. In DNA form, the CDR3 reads TGTGCCATCAGTGTCCGGACTAGCGGGAGCTACGAGCAGTACTTC. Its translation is CAISVRTSGSYEQYF.

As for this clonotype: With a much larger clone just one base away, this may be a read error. The CDR3 coding sequence is TGTGCCAGCAGGAACAGGGGAGGGAATGGCTACACCTTC. It is translated as CASRNRGGNGYTF. This chain links TRBV3-1 with TRBJ1-2; TRBD1 matches 7 bases. The germline V gene has CDR1 LGHDT and CDR2 YNNKEL (reference sequence). CDR3 length equals 13 residues. V shed 6 bases and J 6 bases; nucleotides not matched to a gene: 7.

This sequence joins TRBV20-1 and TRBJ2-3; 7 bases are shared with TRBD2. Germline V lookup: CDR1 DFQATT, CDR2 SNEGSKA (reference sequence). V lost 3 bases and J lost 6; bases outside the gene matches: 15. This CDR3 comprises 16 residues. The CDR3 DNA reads TGCAGTGCTAGGAGACCCCGGGACTACCGTTTGGATACGCAGTATTTT. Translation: CSARRPRDYRLDTQYF.

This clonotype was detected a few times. This CDR3 reads CASSKEEELGLEQYF. In nucleotides, the CDR3 is TGTGCCAGCAGCAAAGAGGAGGAGTTGGGCCTCGAGCAGTACTTC. The chain carries TRBV21-1 and TRBJ2-7; the table names TRBD2, a call not compared with the DNA. TRBV21-1 represents a pseudogene. The CDR3 consists of 15 residues.

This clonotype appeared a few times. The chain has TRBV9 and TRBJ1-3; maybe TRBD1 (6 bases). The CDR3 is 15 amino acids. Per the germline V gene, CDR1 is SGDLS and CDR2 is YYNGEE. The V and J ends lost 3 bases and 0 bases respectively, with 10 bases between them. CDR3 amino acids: CASSEGDISGNTIYF. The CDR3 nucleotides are TGTGCCAGCAGCGAGGGGGACATCTCTGGAAACACCATATATTTT.

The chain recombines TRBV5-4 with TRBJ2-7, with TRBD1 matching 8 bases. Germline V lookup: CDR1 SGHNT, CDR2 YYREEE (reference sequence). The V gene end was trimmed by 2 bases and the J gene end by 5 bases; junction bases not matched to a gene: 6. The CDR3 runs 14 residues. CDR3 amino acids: CASSFGRGRDEQYF. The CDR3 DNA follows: TGTGCCAGCAGCTTTGGCAGGGGGCGCGACGAGCAGTACTTC.

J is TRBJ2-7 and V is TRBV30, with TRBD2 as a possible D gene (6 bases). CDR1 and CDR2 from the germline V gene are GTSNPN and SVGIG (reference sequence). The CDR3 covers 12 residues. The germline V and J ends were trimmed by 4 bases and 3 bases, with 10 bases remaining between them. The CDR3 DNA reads TGTGCCTGGACGGGACTGAGCTACGAGCAGTACTTC. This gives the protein CAWTGLSYEQYF. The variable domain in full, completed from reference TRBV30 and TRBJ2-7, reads SQTIHQWPATLVQPVGSPLSLECTVEGTSNPNLYWYRQAAGRGLQLLFYSVGIGQISSEVPQNLSASRPQDRQFILSSKKLLLSDSGFYLCAWTGLSYEQYFGPGTRLTVT.

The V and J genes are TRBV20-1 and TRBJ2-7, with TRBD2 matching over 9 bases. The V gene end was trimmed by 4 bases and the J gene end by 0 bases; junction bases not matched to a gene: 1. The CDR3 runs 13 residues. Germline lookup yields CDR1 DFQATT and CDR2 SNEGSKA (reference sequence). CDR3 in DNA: TGCAGTGCTATTAGCGGGAGCTCCTACGAGCAGTACTTC. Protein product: CSAISGSSYEQYF.

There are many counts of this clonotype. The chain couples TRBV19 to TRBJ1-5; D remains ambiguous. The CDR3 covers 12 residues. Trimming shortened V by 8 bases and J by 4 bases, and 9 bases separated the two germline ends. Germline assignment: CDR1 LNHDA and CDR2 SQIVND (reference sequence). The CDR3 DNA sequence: TGTGCCAGTCGGAAAGGGAATCAGCCCCAGCATTTT. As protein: CASRKGNQPQHF.

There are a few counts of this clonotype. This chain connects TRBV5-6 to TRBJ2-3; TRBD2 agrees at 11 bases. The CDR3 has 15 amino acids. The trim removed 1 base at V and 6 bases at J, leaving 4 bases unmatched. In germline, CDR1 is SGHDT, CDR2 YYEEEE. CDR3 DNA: TGTGCCAGCAGCTTGACTAGCGGGAGTTTTGATACGCAGTATTTT. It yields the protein CASSLTSGSFDTQYF.

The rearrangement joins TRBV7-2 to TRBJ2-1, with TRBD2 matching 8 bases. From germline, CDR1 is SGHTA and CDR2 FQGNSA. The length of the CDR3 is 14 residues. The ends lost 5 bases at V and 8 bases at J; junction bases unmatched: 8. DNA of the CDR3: TGTGCCAGCAGCCAAGGACTAGCTATCGATGAGCAGTTCTTC. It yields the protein CASSQGLAIDEQFF.

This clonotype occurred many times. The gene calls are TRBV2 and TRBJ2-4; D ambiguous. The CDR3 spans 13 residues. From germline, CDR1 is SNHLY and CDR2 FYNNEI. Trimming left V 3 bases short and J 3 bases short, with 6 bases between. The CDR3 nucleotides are TGTGCCAGCAGTGACAGCCTCAAAAACATTCAGTACTTC. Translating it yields CASSDSLKNIQYF.

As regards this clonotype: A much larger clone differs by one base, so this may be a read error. CDR3 sequence: CASSSASSYIEQFF. The DNA of the CDR3 is TGTGCCAGCAGCTCAGCGAGCTCCTACATTGAGCAGTTCTTC. V is TRBV5-6 and J is TRBJ2-1; D not certain. Germline V lookup: CDR1 SGHDT, CDR2 YYEEEE. There are 14 residues in the CDR3.

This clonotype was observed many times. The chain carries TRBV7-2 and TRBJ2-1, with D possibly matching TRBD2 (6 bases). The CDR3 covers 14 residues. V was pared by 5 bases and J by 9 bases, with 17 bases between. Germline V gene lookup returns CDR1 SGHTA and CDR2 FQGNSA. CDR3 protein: CASSRPGEYSEQFF. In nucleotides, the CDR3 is TGTGCCAGCAGCCGACCGGGGGAATATAGTGAGCAGTTCTTC. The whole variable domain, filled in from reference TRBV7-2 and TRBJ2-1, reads GAGVSQSPSNKVTEKGKDVELRCDPISGHTALYWYRQSLGQGLEFLIYFQGNSAPDKSGLPSDRFSAERTGGSVSTLTIQRTQQEDSAVYLCASSRPGEYSEQFFGPGTRLTVL.

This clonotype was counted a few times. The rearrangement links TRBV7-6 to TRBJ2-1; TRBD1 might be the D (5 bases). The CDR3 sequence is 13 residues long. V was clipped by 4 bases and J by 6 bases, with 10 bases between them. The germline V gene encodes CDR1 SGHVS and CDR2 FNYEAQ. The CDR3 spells CASSSLRGNEQFF. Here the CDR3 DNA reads TGTGCCAGCAGCTCTCTTAGGGGCAATGAGCAGTTCTTC.

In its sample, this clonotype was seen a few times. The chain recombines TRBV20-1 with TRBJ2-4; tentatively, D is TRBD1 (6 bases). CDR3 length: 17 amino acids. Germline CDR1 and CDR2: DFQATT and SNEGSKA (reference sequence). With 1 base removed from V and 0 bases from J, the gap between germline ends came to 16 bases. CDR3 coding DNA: TGCAGTGCTAGAGGGACAGCTCCCAGTCTAGCCAAAAACATTCAGTACTTC. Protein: CSARGTAPSLAKNIQYF.

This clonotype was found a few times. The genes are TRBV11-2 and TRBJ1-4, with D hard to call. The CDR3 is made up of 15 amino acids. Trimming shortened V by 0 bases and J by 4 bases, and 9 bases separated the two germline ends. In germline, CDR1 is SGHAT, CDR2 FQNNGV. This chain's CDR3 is CASSLELGGNEKLFF. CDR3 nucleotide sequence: TGTGCCAGCAGCTTAGAACTGGGCGGTAATGAAAAACTGTTTTTT.

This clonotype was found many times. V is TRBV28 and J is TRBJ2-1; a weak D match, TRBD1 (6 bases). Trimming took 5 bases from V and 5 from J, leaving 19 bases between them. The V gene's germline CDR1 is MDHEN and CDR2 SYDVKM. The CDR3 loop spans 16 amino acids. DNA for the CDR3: TGTGCCAGCAGTCGACCAGGGCAGGGGTTTCACAATGAGCAGTTCTTC. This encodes CASSRPGQGFHNEQFF.

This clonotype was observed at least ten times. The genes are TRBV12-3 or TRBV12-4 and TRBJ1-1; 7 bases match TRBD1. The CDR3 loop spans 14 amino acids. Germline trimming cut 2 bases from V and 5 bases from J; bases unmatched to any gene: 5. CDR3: CASSLSGGWTEAFF. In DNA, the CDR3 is TGTGCCAGCAGTTTATCAGGGGGTTGGACTGAAGCTTTCTTT.

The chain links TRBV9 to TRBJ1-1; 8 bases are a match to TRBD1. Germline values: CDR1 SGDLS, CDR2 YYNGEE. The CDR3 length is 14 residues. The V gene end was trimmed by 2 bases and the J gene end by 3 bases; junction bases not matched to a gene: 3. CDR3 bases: TGTGCCAGCAGCGTCGGACAGGGCTACACTGAAGCTTTCTTT. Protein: CASSVGQGYTEAFF.

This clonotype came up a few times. CDR3 sequence: CASSIDPRVFQPQHF. Written as DNA, the CDR3 is TGTGCCAGTAGTATAGATCCCAGGGTTTTTCAGCCCCAGCATTTT. The J gene is TRBJ1-5, the V gene TRBV19, with D possibly TRBD1 on 5 matching bases. The V and J ends lost 0 bases and 6 bases respectively, with 12 bases between them. Germline CDR1 is LNHDA and CDR2 is SQIVND (reference sequence). The CDR3 is made up of 15 amino acids.

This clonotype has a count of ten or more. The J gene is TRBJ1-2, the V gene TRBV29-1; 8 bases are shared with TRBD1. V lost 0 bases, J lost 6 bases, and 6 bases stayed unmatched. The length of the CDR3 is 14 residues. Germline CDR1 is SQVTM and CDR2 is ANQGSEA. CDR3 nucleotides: TGCAGCGTTGAAGATCGAACAGGGGGTCATGGCTACACCTTC. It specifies CSVEDRTGGHGYTF. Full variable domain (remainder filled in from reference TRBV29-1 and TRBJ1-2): SAVISQKPSRDICQRGTSLTIQCQVDSQVTMMFWYRQQPGQSLTLIATANQGSEATYESGFVIDKFPISRPNLTFSTLTVSNMSPEDSSIYLCSVEDRTGGHGYTFGSGTRLTVV.